These T cell receptor beta chains were read from a single sample in a study of T cell responses to AZD1222 COVID-19 vaccine. Clones were read by immunoSEQ multiplex PCR, and TCRdb kept only the in-frame ones, dropping some. The sample lists 240,000 or so clones, approximately 95% occurring once. This sample comprised peripheral blood, obtained on day 0 of AZD1222 vaccination. These receptors were taken from an adult in good health. Each CDR3 is given without its conserved first and last residue. Each record gives: clone size, V gene, CDR3 protein. Expanded clones get a size class; other rows say once, few or many, or leave the size out.

abundance: -
v_gene: TRBV11-2
CDR3aa: ASSLRSAGPGANVLT

abundance: once
v_gene: TRBV3-1/TRBV3-2
CDR3aa: ATSAFPRVGPEAF

abundance: few
v_gene: TRBV6-5
CDR3aa: ASSYSNRLGNTIY

abundance: -
v_gene: TRBV3-1/TRBV3-2
CDR3aa: ASSRGAWGYT

abundance: -
v_gene: TRBV5-1
CDR3aa: ASSPYPGQGDPYEQY

abundance: -
v_gene: TRBV6-5
CDR3aa: ASSFDRAYEQY

abundance: -
v_gene: TRBV2
CDR3aa: ASSEATGNTIY

abundance: -
v_gene: TRBV5-4
CDR3aa: ASSLRGSQSETQY

abundance: -
v_gene: TRBV7-8
CDR3aa: ASSIGTPEKLF

abundance: -
v_gene: TRBV18
CDR3aa: ATQLGTEAF

abundance: -
v_gene: TRBV4-1
CDR3aa: ASSQGRTRANEQF

abundance: -
v_gene: TRBV5-1
CDR3aa: ASSLEAASYNEQF

abundance: -
v_gene: TRBV20-1
CDR3aa: SASRGRDSPLH

abundance: -
v_gene: TRBV6-6
CDR3aa: ASSPRASGNAVETQY

abundance: -
v_gene: TRBV7-2
CDR3aa: ASSLEDRGWYPGDTQY

abundance: -
v_gene: TRBV7-2
CDR3aa: ASSLDPSREEKLF

abundance: few
v_gene: TRBV28
CDR3aa: ASSLFLGLAGARLNEQF

abundance: -
v_gene: TRBV3-1/TRBV3-2
CDR3aa: ASSDAGQGYSPLH

abundance: -
v_gene: TRBV7-2
CDR3aa: ASSLGPQGANEQF

abundance: -
v_gene: TRBV5-1
CDR3aa: ASSLVAHGQLNYGYT

abundance: -
v_gene: TRBV19
CDR3aa: ASSPGLAQSEQF

abundance: -
v_gene: TRBV10-3
CDR3aa: AASRTGGNQPQH

abundance: -
v_gene: TRBV2
CDR3aa: ASSLLAGGQRIEDTQY

abundance: -
v_gene: TRBV7-9
CDR3aa: ASSSTSGTRNRETQY

abundance: -
v_gene: TRBV29-1
CDR3aa: SVEEGAAETQY

abundance: -
v_gene: TRBV5-1
CDR3aa: ASSLETSGGQHRAH

abundance: -
v_gene: TRBV19
CDR3aa: ASCPEPTGELF

abundance: -
v_gene: TRBV20-1
CDR3aa: SAPLGGQF

abundance: once
v_gene: TRBV5-5
CDR3aa: ASSGGWGLGYGYT

abundance: -
v_gene: TRBV27
CDR3aa: ASRREGHNQPQH

abundance: -
v_gene: TRBV18
CDR3aa: ASSPRERTDTQY

abundance: -
v_gene: TRBV11-3
CDR3aa: ASNPGRAYEQY

abundance: once
v_gene: TRBV11-1
CDR3aa: ASTNRGLSTEAF

abundance: -
v_gene: TRBV2
CDR3aa: ATQGTNSPLH

abundance: once
v_gene: TRBV6-5
CDR3aa: ASSYSWTDKNIQY

abundance: -
v_gene: TRBV29-1
CDR3aa: SAEGTGSYEQY

abundance: -
v_gene: TRBV5-4
CDR3aa: ASSGTSGVSRETQY

abundance: -
v_gene: TRBV10-3
CDR3aa: AISAGVVAEENTEAF

abundance: -
v_gene: TRBV2
CDR3aa: ASRIAGTGSGEQY

abundance: -
v_gene: TRBV12-3/TRBV12-4
CDR3aa: ASSIAPGELF

abundance: -
v_gene: TRBV7-9
CDR3aa: ASSLRGVGNEKLF

abundance: -
v_gene: TRBV3-1/TRBV3-2
CDR3aa: ASSPRGALSKNIQY

abundance: few
v_gene: TRBV12-3/TRBV12-4
CDR3aa: ASARGQPQH

abundance: -
v_gene: TRBV6-2/TRBV6-3
CDR3aa: ASSLDRSGNTIY

abundance: -
v_gene: TRBV5-1
CDR3aa: ASSEGQGVAEKLF

abundance: -
v_gene: TRBV5-1
CDR3aa: ASSEGQGAEKLF

abundance: -
v_gene: TRBV6-5
CDR3aa: ASSYAQGANTGELF

abundance: once
v_gene: TRBV2
CDR3aa: ASSEFPKENTEAF